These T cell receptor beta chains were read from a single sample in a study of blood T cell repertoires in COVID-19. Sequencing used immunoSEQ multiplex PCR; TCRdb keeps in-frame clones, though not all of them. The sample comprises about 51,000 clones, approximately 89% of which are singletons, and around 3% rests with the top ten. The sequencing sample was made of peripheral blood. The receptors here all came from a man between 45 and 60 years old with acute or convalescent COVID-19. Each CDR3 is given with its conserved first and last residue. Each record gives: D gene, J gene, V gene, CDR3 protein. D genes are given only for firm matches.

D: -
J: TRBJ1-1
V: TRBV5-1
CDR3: CASSLTAVSEAFF

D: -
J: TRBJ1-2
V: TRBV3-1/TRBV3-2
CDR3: CASSEQGTDNYGYTF

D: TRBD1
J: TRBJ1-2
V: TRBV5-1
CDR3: CASSLRIDTGVIYGYTF

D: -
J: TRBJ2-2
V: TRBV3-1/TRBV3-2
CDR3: CASSQRGQANTGELFF

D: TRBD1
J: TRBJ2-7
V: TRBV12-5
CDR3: CASGLVFETTGVTYEQYF

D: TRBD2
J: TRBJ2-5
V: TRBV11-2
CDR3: CASRRLAIEETQYF

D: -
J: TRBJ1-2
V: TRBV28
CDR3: CASSPGGRRGRYGYTF

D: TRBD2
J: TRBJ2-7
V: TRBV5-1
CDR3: CASSPSAGGSYEQYF

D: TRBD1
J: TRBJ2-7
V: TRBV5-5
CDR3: CASSHRTTGEEQYF

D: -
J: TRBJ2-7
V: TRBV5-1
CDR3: CASSLGFGEQYF

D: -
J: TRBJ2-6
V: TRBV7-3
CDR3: CASSSGSSGANVLTF

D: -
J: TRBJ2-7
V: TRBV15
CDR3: CATSRQRGSSYEQYF

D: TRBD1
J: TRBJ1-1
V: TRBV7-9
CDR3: CASSTTGQMNTEAFF

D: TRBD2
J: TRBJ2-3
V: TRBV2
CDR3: CASSPTGGNTDTQYF

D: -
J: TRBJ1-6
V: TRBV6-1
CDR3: CASSEVGGSSYNSPLHF

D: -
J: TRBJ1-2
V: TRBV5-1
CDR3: CASSLMQGSYGYTF

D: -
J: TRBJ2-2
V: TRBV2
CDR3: CASASGETGELFF

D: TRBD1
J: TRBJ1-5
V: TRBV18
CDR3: CASSPGTDNQPQHF

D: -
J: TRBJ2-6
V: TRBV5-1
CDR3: CASSLGGGRTANVLTF

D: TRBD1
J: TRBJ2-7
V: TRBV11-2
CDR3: CASSHTGGTYEQYF

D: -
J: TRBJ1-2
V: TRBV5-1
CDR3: CASSQDSYGYTF

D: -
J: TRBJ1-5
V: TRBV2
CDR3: CASQREIGSNQPQHF